The 26 T cell receptor beta chains below all came from one sample that was sequenced in a study of OX40 agonist ivuxolimab in advanced cancers. Using immunoSEQ multiplex PCR, the repertoire was profiled, and TCRdb retains in-frame clones only, with some absent. The sample carries about 120,000 clones, 80% to 90% recorded once. This material consisted of CD4+ or CD8+ T cells sorted from blood, taken in a trial of the OX40 agonist ivuxolimab. All receptors derive from an adult with an advanced solid tumor such as melanoma, head and neck, liver or kidney cancer.

The sample holds one count of this clone. The CDR3 region has the DNA TGTGCCAGCAGTTACTCGAGCGCTTTGCGCACAGATACGCAGTATTTT. Translation gives CASSYSSALRTDTQYF. The J gene is TRBJ2-3, the V gene TRBV6-5; D gene uncertain. This CDR3 is 16 amino acids long. CDR1 is MNHEY, CDR2 SVGAGI, per germline. V was shortened by 0 bases and J by 1 base, with 11 bases between the two germline ends.

The DNA for the CDR3 is TGTGCCAGTAGTATTGGGCTTCTTTGGAGCAATCAGCCCCAGCATTTT. It codes for CASSIGLLWSNQPQHF. The chain combines TRBV19 with TRBJ1-5, with no clear D. Germline CDR1 reads LNHDA; CDR2 reads SQIVND (reference sequence). Trimming left V 3 bases short and J 1 base short, with 13 bases between. The CDR3 contains 16 residues.

This chain connects TRBV5-4 to TRBJ2-1; 9 positions agree with TRBD2. V dropped 0 bases and J dropped 0; count of bases not matched to a gene: 4. Looked up from germline, CDR1 is SGHNT and CDR2 is YYREEE (reference sequence). The CDR3 contains 17 residues. CDR3 residues: CASSLDRRGGSYNEQFF. The CDR3 DNA reads as TGTGCCAGCAGCTTGGATCGGCGGGGGGGCTCCTACAATGAGCAGTTCTTC.

V is TRBV28 and J is TRBJ1-1; perhaps TRBD1 as D (5 bases). V lost 5 bases, J lost 5 bases, and 9 bases lay in between. CDR1 is MDHEN, CDR2 SYDVKM, per germline. The CDR3 loop spans 12 amino acids. The CDR3 region is CASSQWGTEAFF. The DNA for the CDR3 is TGTGCCAGCAGTCAATGGGGGACTGAAGCTTTCTTT.

The rearrangement uses TRBV18 and TRBJ1-1; 10 bases agree with TRBD1. The CDR3 contains 16 residues. The trim removed 5 bases at V and 11 bases at J, leaving 17 bases unmatched. Looked up from germline, CDR1 is KGHSH and CDR2 is LQKENI. This chain's CDR3 is CASSSDRGRGPALAFF. The DNA for the CDR3 is TGTGCCAGCTCATCCGACAGGGGGCGCGGTCCGGCTTTGGCTTTCTTT.

The V and J genes are TRBV5-1 and TRBJ1-4; no definite D call. The germline CDR1 and CDR2 sequences are SGHRS and YFSETQ. Trimming stripped 0 bases from V and 0 bases from J, with 3 bases between. This CDR3 is built from 14 residues. The CDR3, as DNA: TGCGCCAGCAGCTTGGGGGCAACTAATGAAAAACTGTTTTTT. Amino acids: CASSLGATNEKLFF.

The J gene is TRBJ1-4, the V gene TRBV4-1; D is unresolved. Trimming shortened V by 2 bases and J by 6 bases, and 13 bases separated the two germline ends. Per germline, CDR1 MGHRA and CDR2 YSYEKL. CDR3 length: 15 residues. The DNA for the CDR3 is TGCGCCAGCAGCCAAATCGCGGCCTTATATGAAAAACTGTTTTTT. Translated, it gives CASSQIAALYEKLFF.

This clone was seen only once. This chain links TRBV28 with TRBJ1-2; 8 bases agree with TRBD1. Per the germline V gene, CDR1 is MDHEN and CDR2 is SYDVKM. Losses at the gene ends were 3 bases for V and 3 bases for J; bases not matched to a gene: 9. CDR3 length: 16 residues. CDR3 DNA sequence: TGTGCCAGCAGTTTTAGCCACCTGGGACAGGACTATGGCTACACCTTC. It is translated as CASSFSHLGQDYGYTF.

The V call is TRBV19, the J call TRBJ2-5; 9 bases line up with TRBD2. The junction had 5 bases not matched to a gene; V was cut back by 1 base and J by 5 bases. This CDR3 has 15 residues. CDR1 is LNHDA, CDR2 SQIVND, per germline (reference sequence). DNA of the CDR3: TGTGCCAGTAGTATAGGTAGCGGGGGCGTGGAGACCCAGTACTTC. Encoded protein: CASSIGSGGVETQYF.

This sequence joins TRBV7-8 and TRBJ1-3; D possibly corresponds to TRBD1 (5 bases). The CDR3 is made up of 14 amino acids. Looked up from germline, CDR1 is SGHVS and CDR2 is FQNEAQ. V was pared by 5 bases and J by 4 bases, with 12 bases between. CDR3: CASSPGGAGNTIYF. The CDR3 DNA is TGTGCCAGCAGCCCGGGGGGAGCGGGAAACACCATATATTTT.

The rearrangement joins TRBV20-1 to TRBJ1-5; D not certain. V lost 0 bases, J lost 15 bases, and 12 bases lay in between. The CDR3 is 11 amino acids. Germline CDR1 reads DFQATT; CDR2 reads SNEGSKA (reference sequence). CDR3 DNA: TGCAGTGCTAGAGATCGGACCCTCACGCATTTT. Translation: CSARDRTLTHF.

This clone was observed a few times. The chain joins TRBV28 to TRBJ2-3; 8 nucleotides match TRBD1. CDR3 length: 15 amino acids. After removal of 3 bases from V and 2 bases from J, the junction contained 4 bases not matched to a gene. Looked up from germline, CDR1 is MDHEN and CDR2 is SYDVKM. This CDR3 reads CASSLRDRYTDTQYF. Here the CDR3 DNA reads TGTGCCAGCAGTTTGAGGGACAGGTACACAGATACGCAGTATTTT. The whole variable domain, filled in from reference TRBV28 and TRBJ2-3, reads DVKVTQSSRYLVKRTGEKVFLECVQDMDHENMFWYRQDPGLGLRLIYFSYDVKMKEKGDIPEGYSVSREKKERFSLILESASTNQTSMYLCASSLRDRYTDTQYFGPGTRLTVL.

The chain has TRBV11-2 and TRBJ1-1; D ambiguous. The CDR3 has 13 amino acids. V was trimmed by 4 bases and J by 3 bases, leaving 9 bases between them. Germline-derived CDR1 and CDR2 are SGHAT and FQNNGV. The CDR3 DNA sequence: TGTGCCAGCAGCTCTAGTCTGTACACTGAAGCTTTCTTT. This encodes CASSSSLYTEAFF.

The chain couples TRBV5-1 to TRBJ2-1; the D is unclear. The CDR3 is made up of 10 amino acids. V was shortened by 2 bases and J by 10 bases, with 4 bases between the two germline ends. Germline CDR1 reads SGHRS; CDR2 reads YFSETQ. The CDR3 here is CASSLSEQFF. CDR3 in DNA: TGCGCCAGCAGCTTAAGCGAGCAGTTCTTC.

The chain joins TRBV11-2 to TRBJ1-1; D is uncertain. The CDR3 has 14 residues. Trimming pared 1 base from V and 1 base from J, leaving 7 bases between. Germline V lookup: CDR1 SGHAT, CDR2 FQNNGV. CDR3 in amino acids: CASSLGVKNTEAFF. The CDR3 nucleotides are TGTGCCAGCAGCTTAGGGGTGAAGAACACTGAAGCTTTCTTT.

This chain connects TRBV9 to TRBJ2-5, with a weak D call TRBD2 (6 bases). Deletions cut 3 bases from V and 0 bases from J, with 12 bases between. Germline V lookup: CDR1 SGDLS, CDR2 YYNGEE. This CDR3 is 15 amino acids long. CDR3 nucleotide sequence: TGTGCCAGCAGCGCCACTGGGGGGTACCAAGAGACCCAGTACTTC. Its protein product is CASSATGGYQETQYF. Full variable domain (rest looked up from reference TRBV9 and TRBJ2-5): DSGVTQTPKHLITATGQRVTLRCSPRSGDLSVYWYQQSLDQGLQFLIQYYNGEERAKGNILERFSAQQFPDLHSELNLSSLELGDSALYFCASSATGGYQETQYFGPGTRLLVL.

This sequence joins TRBV28 and TRBJ2-2, with TRBD2 matching 8 bases. The CDR3 consists of 15 residues. Germline V gene data show CDR1 as MDHEN and CDR2 as SYDVKM. Losses at the gene ends were 6 bases for V and 6 bases for J; bases not matched to a gene: 9. The CDR3 sequence: CASSSGGRVAGELFF. Here the CDR3 DNA reads TGTGCCAGCAGCTCGGGGGGGCGCGTCGCCGGGGAGCTGTTTTTT.

The gene calls are TRBV6-5 and TRBJ2-7, with 9 bases aligning to TRBD1. Germline CDR1 reads MNHEY; CDR2 reads SVGAGI. The CDR3 has 15 residues. Trimming at V came to 2 bases and at J to 1 base, leaving 3 bases not matched to a gene. DNA for the CDR3: TGTGCCAGCAGTTACGCCGACAGGGGGTCCTACGAGCAGTACTTC. It codes for CASSYADRGSYEQYF.

The chain carries TRBV7-9 and TRBJ1-4; no definite D call. CDR3 size: 14 residues. The V and J ends lost 3 bases and 2 bases respectively, with 7 bases between them. Germline V lookup: CDR1 SEHNR, CDR2 FQNEAQ (reference sequence). CDR3 residues: CASSLETTNEKLFF. The CDR3 DNA is TGTGCCAGCAGCTTGGAAACTACTAATGAAAAACTGTTTTTT.

This clone was seen only once. Here the CDR3 reads CASSLATDTKGDTQYF. For the CDR3, the DNA is TGTGCCAGCAGCTTAGCCACGGATACAAAGGGAGATACGCAGTATTTT. V usage is TRBV11-2 and J usage is TRBJ2-3, with no clear D. The CDR3 is 16 amino acids. V gave up 1 base and J gave up 5 bases, with 16 bases separating them. CDR1 and CDR2 from the germline V gene are SGHAT and FQNNGV.

With respect to this clone: The sample carries other DNA sequences with the same CDR3. The V and J genes are TRBV7-8 and TRBJ1-1; 7 nucleotides align to TRBD1. CDR3 length: 14 residues. Germline-derived CDR1 and CDR2 are SGHVS and FQNEAQ. V was clipped by 5 bases and J by 0 bases; unmatched bases: 3. The CDR3 coding sequence is TGTGCCAGCAGCGCAACAGGGGTGAACACTGAAGCTTTCTTT. Amino acids: CASSATGVNTEAFF.

The chain is built from TRBV11-2 and TRBJ1-1; tentatively, D is TRBD1 (6 bases). Germline V CDR1 and CDR2: SGHAT, FQNNGV. V was trimmed by 8 bases and J by 5 bases, leaving 24 bases between them. There are 16 residues in the CDR3. Here the CDR3 reads CASSQTGGARRTEAFF. The CDR3 region has the DNA TGTGCCAGCTCCCAGACGGGGGGCGCTAGGAGGACTGAAGCTTTCTTT.

The V and J genes are TRBV9 and TRBJ1-1; TRBD1 agrees at 7 bases. V shed 4 bases, J shed 8 bases, and the junction held 5 bases outside the gene matches. From germline, CDR1 is SGDLS and CDR2 YYNGEE. There are 12 residues in the CDR3. Here the CDR3 reads CASSPGQAEAFF. In nucleotides, the CDR3 is TGTGCCAGCAGCCCCGGACAGGCAGAAGCTTTCTTT.

V gene TRBV11-2 combines with J gene TRBJ1-1; TRBD1 matches at 9 bases. CDR3 length: 16 residues. Per the germline V gene, CDR1 is SGHAT and CDR2 is FQNNGV. Trimming at V came to 0 bases and at J to 0 bases, leaving 2 bases not matched to a gene. The CDR3 nucleotides are TGTGCCAGCAGCTTAGAAGGGACAGGGATGAACACTGAAGCTTTCTTT. Residues: CASSLEGTGMNTEAFF.

Concerning this clone itself: An end of the junction does not agree with germline; a read error may underlie this. V and J are TRBV7-7 and TRBJ2-3; 7 bases are shared with TRBD1. From germline, CDR1 is SSHAT and CDR2 FNYEAQ (reference sequence). CDR3 size: 15 residues. CDR3 DNA: TGTGCTAGCAGCACAGGGGTGACTAGCACAGATACGCAGTATTTT. As protein: CASSTGVTSTDTQYF.

The chain couples TRBV28 to TRBJ1-5, with 7 positions matching TRBD1. The V and J ends lost 7 bases and 2 bases, in that order; junction bases with no gene match: 2. This CDR3 is 13 amino acids long. Germline CDR1 is MDHEN and CDR2 is SYDVKM. This CDR3 is CASITGGNQPQHF. The CDR3 DNA reads as TGTGCCAGCATAACAGGGGGCAATCAGCCCCAGCATTTT.